This T cell receptor (beta chain) was sequenced during a study of T cells expressing NK-cell markers. Each CDR3 protein gets one entry in TCRdb, which reprocessed the 5' RACE reads and gives no DNA. Reported are more than 20,000 distinct CDR3 sequences; the ten largest clones contain around 60%. The receptor comes from a man aged 18-69 years in good health. Sequencing was done on a sample of blood T cells: a sorted CD56 or NKG2C T cell subset, CD4+ or CD8+ T cells, or bulk PBMC T cells (not recorded which).

CDR3 sequence reads: CASSGDRKNSPLHF. The rearrangement joins TRBV5-5 to TRBJ1-6; there is no DNA to check the TCRdb D call of TRBD1. The CDR3 covers 14 residues. Germline CDR1 SGHKS, CDR2 YYEKEE (reference sequence).